The clone carrying this T cell receptor beta chain has just a few counts. Antigen unknown. Time point specified: persistent/refractory GD, antithyroid drugs over 5 years with positive TRAb. PBMC-derived RNA was used for the TCR library. American Thyroid Association guidelines served as the basis for diagnosing Graves' disease. The record originates from a study of regulatory T cells in long-lasting Graves disease. Study observations and caveats: Accuracy could have been hurt by small sample size. Patients with persistent disease shared around 2,700 public clonotypes, outpacing the roughly 970 shared by new patients. Less diverse TCR repertoires were seen in persistent Graves' patients than in newly diagnosed ones.

Arm-PCR of CDR3 regions with iRepertoire HTBI primers generated TCR beta libraries. TCRdb re-analysed the multiplex PCR reads in MiXCR, keeping a single row per CDR3 protein. The table shows roughly 430,000 distinct CDR3 sequences, with around a fifth occurring only once. The TCR originated in a female donor with Graves disease. This specimen was peripheral blood mononuclear cells (PBMCs), taken when the disease was refractory, from a patient treated with antithyroid drugs.

The DNA for the CDR3 is TGTGCCAGCAGCGTAGCTCTCACAGGGTCTGGCTACACCTTC. The encoded protein is CASSVALTGSGYTF. V and J are TRBV9 and TRBJ1-2, with D possibly TRBD1 on 6 matching bases. Germline values: CDR1 SGDLS, CDR2 YYNGEE. Deletions cut 0 bases from V and 7 bases from J, with 13 bases between. The length of the CDR3 is 14 residues.